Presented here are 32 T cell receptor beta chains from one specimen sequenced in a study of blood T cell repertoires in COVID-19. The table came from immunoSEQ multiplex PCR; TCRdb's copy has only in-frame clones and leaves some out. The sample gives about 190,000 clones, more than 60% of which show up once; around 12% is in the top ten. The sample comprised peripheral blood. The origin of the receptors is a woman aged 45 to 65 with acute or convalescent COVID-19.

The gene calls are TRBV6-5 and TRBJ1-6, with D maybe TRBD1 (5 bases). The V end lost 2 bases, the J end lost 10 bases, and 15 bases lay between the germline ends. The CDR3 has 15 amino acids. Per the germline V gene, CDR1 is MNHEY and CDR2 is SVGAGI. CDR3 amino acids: CASSYLAGEGSPLHF. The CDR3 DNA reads TGTGCCAGCAGTTACCTCGCGGGGGAGGGGTCACCCCTCCACTTT.

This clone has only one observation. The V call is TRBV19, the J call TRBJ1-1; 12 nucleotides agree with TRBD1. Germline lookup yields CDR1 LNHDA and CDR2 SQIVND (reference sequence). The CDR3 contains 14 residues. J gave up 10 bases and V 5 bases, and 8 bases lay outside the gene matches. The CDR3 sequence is CASSHGTGGAGAFF. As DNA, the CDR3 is TGTGCCAGTAGTCATGGGACAGGGGGCGCGGGAGCTTTCTTT. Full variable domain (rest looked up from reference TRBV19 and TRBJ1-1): DGGITQSPKYLFRKEGQNVTLSCEQNLNHDAMYWYRQDPGQGLRLIYYSQIVNDFQKGDIAEGYSVSREKKESFPLTVTSAQKNPTAFYLCASSHGTGGAGAFFGQGTRLTVV.

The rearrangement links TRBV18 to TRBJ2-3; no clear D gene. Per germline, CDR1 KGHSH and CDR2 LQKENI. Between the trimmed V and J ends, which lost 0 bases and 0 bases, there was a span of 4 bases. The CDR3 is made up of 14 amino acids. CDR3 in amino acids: CASSPPISTDTQYF. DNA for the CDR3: TGTGCCAGCTCACCACCTATTAGCACAGATACGCAGTATTTT.

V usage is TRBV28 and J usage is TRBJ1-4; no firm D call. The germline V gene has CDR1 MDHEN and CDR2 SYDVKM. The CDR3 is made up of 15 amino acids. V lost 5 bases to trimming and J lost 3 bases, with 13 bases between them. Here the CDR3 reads CASSAPGSANEKLFF. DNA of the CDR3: TGTGCCAGCAGTGCCCCCGGCAGCGCTAATGAAAAACTGTTTTTT. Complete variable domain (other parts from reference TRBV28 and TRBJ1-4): DVKVTQSSRYLVKRTGEKVFLECVQDMDHENMFWYRQDPGLGLRLIYFSYDVKMKEKGDIPEGYSVSREKKERFSLILESASTNQTSMYLCASSAPGSANEKLFFGSGTQLSVL.

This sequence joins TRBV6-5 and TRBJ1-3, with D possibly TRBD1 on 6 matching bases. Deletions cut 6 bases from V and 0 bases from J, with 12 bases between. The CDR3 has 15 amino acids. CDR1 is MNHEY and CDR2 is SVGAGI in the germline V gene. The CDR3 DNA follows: TGTGCCAGCAGCCCCGACAGGAGCTCTGGAAACACCATATATTTT. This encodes CASSPDRSSGNTIYF.

CDR3 region: CASRQGGDSNQPQHF. CDR3 coding DNA: TGTGCCAGCAGGCAGGGGGGCGATAGCAATCAGCCCCAGCATTTT. The chain uses TRBV6-5 and TRBJ1-5; 7 bases are a match to TRBD1. The CDR3 extends over 15 amino acids. Germline CDR1 reads MNHEY; CDR2 reads SVGAGI. V trimming: 6 bases; J trimming: 0 bases; junction bases outside the gene matches: 5.

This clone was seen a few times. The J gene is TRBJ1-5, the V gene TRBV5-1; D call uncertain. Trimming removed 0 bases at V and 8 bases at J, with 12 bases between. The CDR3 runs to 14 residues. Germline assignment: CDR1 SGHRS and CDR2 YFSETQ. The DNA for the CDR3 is TGCGCCAGCAGCTTGGGTACGGGTTCGGAGCCCCAGCATTTT. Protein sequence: CASSLGTGSEPQHF.

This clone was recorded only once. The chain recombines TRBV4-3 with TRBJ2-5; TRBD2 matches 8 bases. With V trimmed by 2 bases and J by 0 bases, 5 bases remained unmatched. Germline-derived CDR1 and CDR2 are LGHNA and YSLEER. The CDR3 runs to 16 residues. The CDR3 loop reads CASSQFVAGNQETQYF. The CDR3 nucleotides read TGCGCCAGCAGCCAATTCGTAGCGGGGAACCAAGAGACCCAGTACTTC.

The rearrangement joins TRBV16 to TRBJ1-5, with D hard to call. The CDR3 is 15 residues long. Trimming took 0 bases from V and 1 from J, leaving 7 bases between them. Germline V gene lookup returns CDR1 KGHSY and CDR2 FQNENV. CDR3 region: CASSQSGLSNQPQHF. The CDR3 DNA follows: TGTGCCAGCAGCCAATCCGGGTTGAGCAATCAGCCCCAGCATTTT.

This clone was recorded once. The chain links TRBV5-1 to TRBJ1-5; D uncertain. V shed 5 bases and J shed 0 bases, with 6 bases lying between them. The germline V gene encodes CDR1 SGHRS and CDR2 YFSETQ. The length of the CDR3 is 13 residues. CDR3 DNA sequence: TGCGCCAGCAGTTCAGGTAGCAATCAGCCCCAGCATTTT. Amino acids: CASSSGSNQPQHF.

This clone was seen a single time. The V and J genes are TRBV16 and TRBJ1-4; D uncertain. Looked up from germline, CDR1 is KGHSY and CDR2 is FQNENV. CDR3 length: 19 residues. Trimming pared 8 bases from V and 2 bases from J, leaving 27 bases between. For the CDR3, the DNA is TGTGCCAGCGCCCCCCCCCGGGAGGCAGGCCTCGTGACTAATGAAAAACTGTTTTTT. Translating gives CASAPPREAGLVTNEKLFF.

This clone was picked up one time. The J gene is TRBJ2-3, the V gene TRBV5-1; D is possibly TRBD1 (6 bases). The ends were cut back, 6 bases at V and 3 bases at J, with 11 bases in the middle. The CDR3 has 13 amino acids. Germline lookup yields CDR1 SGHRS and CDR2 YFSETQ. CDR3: CASKSQGTDTQYF. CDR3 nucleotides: TGCGCCAGCAAATCACAGGGAACAGATACGCAGTATTTT.

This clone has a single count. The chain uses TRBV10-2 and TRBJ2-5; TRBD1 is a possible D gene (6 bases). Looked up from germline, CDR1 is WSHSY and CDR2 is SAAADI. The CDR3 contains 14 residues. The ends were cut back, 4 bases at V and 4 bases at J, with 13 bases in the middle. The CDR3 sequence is CASSALGGAETQYF. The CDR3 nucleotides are TGCGCCAGCAGTGCTCTAGGGGGAGCAGAGACCCAGTACTTC.

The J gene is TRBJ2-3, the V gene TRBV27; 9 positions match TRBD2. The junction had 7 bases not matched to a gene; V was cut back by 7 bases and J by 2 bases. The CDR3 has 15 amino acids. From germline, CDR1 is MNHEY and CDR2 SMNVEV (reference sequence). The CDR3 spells CASTGGRAHTDTQYF. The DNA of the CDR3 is TGTGCCAGCACGGGCGGGAGGGCCCACACAGATACGCAGTATTTT.

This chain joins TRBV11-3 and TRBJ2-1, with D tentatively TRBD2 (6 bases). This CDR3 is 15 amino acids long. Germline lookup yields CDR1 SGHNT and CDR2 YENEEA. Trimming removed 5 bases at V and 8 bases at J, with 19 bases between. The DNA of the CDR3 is TGTGCCAGCAGCCCGGGGTCTGGGGGGAACGATGAGCAGTTCTTC. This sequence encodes CASSPGSGGNDEQFF.

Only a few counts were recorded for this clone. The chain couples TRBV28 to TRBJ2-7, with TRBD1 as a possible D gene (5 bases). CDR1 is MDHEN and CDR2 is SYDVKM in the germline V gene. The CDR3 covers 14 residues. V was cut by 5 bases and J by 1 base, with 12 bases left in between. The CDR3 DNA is TGTGCCAGCAGTCCAGGGTTCGTTTCCTACGAGCAGTACTTC. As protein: CASSPGFVSYEQYF.

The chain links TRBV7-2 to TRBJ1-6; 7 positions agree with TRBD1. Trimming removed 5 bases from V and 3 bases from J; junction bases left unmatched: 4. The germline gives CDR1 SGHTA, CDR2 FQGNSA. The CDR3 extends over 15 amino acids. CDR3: CASSRGTVYNSPLHF. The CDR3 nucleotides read TGTGCCAGCAGCCGGGGGACAGTCTATAATTCACCCCTCCACTTT. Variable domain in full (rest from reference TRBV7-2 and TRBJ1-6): GAGVSQSPSNKVTEKGKDVELRCDPISGHTALYWYRQSLGQGLEFLIYFQGNSAPDKSGLPSDRFSAERTGGSVSTLTIQRTQQEDSAVYLCASSRGTVYNSPLHFGNGTRLTVT.

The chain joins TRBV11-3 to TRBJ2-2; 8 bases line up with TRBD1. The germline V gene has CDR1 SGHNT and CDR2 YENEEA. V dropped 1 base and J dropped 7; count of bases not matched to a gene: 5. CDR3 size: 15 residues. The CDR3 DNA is TGTGCCAGCAGCTTAGGGCAGGGGGCCAACGGGGAGCTGTTTTTT. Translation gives CASSLGQGANGELFF. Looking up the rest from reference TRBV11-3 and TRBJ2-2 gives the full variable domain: EAGVVQSPRYKIIEKKQPVAFWCNPISGHNTLYWYLQNLGQGPELLIRYENEEAVDDSQLPKDRFSAERLKGVDSTLKIQPAELGDSAVYLCASSLGQGANGELFFGEGSRLTVL.

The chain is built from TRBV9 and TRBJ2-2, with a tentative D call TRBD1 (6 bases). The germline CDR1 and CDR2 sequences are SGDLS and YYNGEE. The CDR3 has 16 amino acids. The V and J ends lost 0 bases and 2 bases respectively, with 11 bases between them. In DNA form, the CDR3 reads TGTGCCAGCAGCGTAGGAACAGGGCCAAACACCGGGGAGCTGTTTTTT. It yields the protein CASSVGTGPNTGELFF. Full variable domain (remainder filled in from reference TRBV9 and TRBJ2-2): DSGVTQTPKHLITATGQRVTLRCSPRSGDLSVYWYQQSLDQGLQFLIQYYNGEERAKGNILERFSAQQFPDLHSELNLSSLELGDSALYFCASSVGTGPNTGELFFGEGSRLTVL.

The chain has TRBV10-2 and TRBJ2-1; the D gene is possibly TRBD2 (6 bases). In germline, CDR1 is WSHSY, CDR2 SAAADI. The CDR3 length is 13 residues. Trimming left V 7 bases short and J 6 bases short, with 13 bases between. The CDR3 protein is CASKERVRNEQFF. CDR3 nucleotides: TGCGCCAGCAAAGAGCGGGTTCGCAATGAGCAGTTCTTC.

The CDR3, as DNA: TGTGCCAGCAGCTTATTAACAGGGGGCACAGATACGCAGTATTTT. Translating it yields CASSLLTGGTDTQYF. The V call is TRBV7-8, the J call TRBJ2-3, with TRBD1 matching over 7 bases. Per the germline V gene, CDR1 is SGHVS and CDR2 is FQNEAQ. Losses at the gene ends were 2 bases for V and 1 base for J; bases not matched to a gene: 3. The CDR3 has 15 residues.

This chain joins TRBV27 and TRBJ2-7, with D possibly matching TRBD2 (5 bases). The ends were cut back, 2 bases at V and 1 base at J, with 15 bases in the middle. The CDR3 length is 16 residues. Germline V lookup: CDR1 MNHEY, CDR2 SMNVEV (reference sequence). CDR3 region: CASSLEWQDFSYEQYF. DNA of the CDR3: TGTGCCAGCAGTTTAGAGTGGCAGGACTTTTCCTACGAGCAGTACTTC.

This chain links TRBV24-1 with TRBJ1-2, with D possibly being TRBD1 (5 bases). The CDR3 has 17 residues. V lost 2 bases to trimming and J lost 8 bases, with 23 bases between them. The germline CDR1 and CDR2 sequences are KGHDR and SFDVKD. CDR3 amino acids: CATSDSSGKGFFGGYTF. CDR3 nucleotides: TGTGCCACCAGTGATTCTTCAGGGAAGGGTTTCTTCGGAGGCTACACCTTC.

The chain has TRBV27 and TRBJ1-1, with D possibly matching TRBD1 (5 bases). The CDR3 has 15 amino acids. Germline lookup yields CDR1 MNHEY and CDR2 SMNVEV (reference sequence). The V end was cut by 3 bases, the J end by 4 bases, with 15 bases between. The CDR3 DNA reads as TGTGCCAGCAGTTTTCTTGGCGGGGACCGCACTGAAGCTTTCTTT. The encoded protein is CASSFLGGDRTEAFF.

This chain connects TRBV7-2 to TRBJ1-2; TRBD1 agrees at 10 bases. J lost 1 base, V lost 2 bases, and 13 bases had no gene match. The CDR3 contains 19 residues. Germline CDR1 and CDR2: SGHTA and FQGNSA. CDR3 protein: CASSLYVRTGGVFNYGYTF. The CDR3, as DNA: TGTGCCAGCAGCTTATATGTTCGGACAGGGGGGGTATTTAACTATGGCTACACCTTC. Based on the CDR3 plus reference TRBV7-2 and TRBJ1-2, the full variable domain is GAGVSQSPSNKVTEKGKDVELRCDPISGHTALYWYRQSLGQGLEFLIYFQGNSAPDKSGLPSDRFSAERTGGSVSTLTIQRTQQEDSAVYLCASSLYVRTGGVFNYGYTFGSGTRLTVV.

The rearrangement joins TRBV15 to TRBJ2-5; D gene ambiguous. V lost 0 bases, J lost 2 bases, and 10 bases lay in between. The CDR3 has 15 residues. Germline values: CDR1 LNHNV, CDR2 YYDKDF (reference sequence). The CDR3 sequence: CATSRDVIIQETQYF. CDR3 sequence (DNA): TGTGCCACCAGCAGAGATGTAATAATTCAAGAGACCCAGTACTTC.

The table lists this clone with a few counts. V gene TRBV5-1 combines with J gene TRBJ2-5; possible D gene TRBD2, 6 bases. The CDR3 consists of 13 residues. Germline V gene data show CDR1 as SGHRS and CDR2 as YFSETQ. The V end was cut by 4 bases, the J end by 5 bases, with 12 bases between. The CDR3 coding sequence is TGCGCCAGCAGCGATGGAGGGCGGGAGACCCAGTACTTC. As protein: CASSDGGRETQYF. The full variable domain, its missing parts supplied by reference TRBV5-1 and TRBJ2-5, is KAGVTQTPRYLIKTRGQQVTLSCSPISGHRSVSWYQQTPGQGLQFLFEYFSETQRNKGNFPGRFSGRQFSNSRSEMNVSTLELGDSALYLCASSDGGRETQYFGPGTRLLVL.

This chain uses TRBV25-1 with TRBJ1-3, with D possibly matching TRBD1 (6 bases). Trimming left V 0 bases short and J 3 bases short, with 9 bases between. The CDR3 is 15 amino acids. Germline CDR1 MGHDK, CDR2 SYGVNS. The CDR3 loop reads CASSEYGGGGNTIYF. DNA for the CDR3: TGTGCCAGCAGTGAATATGGGGGCGGTGGAAACACCATATATTTT.

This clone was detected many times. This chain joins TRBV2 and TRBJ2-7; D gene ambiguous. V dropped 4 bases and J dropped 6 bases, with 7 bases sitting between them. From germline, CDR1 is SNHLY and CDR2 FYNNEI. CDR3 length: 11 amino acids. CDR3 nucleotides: TGTGCCAGCAGTGGGGCAGTCGAGCAGTACTTC. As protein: CASSGAVEQYF.

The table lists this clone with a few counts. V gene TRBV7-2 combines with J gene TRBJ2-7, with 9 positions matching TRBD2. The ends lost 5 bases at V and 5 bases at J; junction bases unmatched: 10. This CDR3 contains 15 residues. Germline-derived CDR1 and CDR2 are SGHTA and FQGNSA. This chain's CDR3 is CASSKRGGREHEQYF. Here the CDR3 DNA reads TGTGCCAGCAGCAAACGGGGCGGGAGGGAGCACGAGCAGTACTTC.

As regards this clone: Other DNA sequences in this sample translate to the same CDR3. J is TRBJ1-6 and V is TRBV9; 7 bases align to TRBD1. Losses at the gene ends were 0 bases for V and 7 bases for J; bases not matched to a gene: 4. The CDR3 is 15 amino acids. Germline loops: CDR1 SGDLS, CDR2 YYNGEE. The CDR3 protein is CASSVEGGLNSPLHF. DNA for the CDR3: TGTGCCAGCAGCGTAGAAGGGGGCTTGAATTCACCCCTCCACTTT.

The CDR3 loop is CSVQGAPSQPQHF. CDR3 DNA: TGCAGCGTACAGGGGGCCCCGAGTCAGCCCCAGCATTTT. The V gene is TRBV29-1, the J gene TRBJ1-5, with 9 bases fitting TRBD1. CDR1 is SQVTM, CDR2 ANQGSEA, per germline. Losses at the gene ends were 6 bases for V and 6 bases for J; bases not matched to a gene: 6. The CDR3 runs 13 residues.